The rows below give T cell receptor beta chains drawn from one sample of a study of PD-L1 blockade in urothelial cancer. The repertoire was sequenced with immunoSEQ multiplex PCR; TCRdb's copy has only in-frame clones and lacks some. The table shows about 110,000 clones, with roughly 84% occurring only once. The sequencing here drew on PBMCs, taken around atezolizumab (anti-PD-L1) treatment. The receptors were sampled from a man in his fifties with urothelial cancer. Each CDR3 is given with its conserved first and last residue. The D gene is left open where the match is weak. Clone size appears in some rows only: once, few, many, or a class for an expanded clone.

clone size: -
V gene: TRBV6-1
D gene: -
J gene: TRBJ2-1
CDR3 protein: CASSKSPGPLEQFF
CDR3 DNA: TGTGCCAGCAGTAAGTCGCCAGGGCCCCTCGAGCAGTTCTTC

clone size: -
V gene: TRBV9
D gene: TRBD2
J gene: TRBJ2-3
CDR3 protein: CASSVEASGRGADTQYF
CDR3 DNA: TGTGCCAGCAGCGTAGAGGCTAGCGGGAGGGGCGCAGATACGCAGTATTTT

clone size: -
V gene: TRBV7-9
D gene: -
J gene: TRBJ1-1
CDR3 protein: CASSGPDSMNTEAFF
CDR3 DNA: TGTGCCAGCAGCGGACCCGACAGCATGAACACTGAAGCTTTCTTT

clone size: -
V gene: TRBV6-5
D gene: -
J gene: TRBJ1-2
CDR3 protein: CASLSRGNYGYTF
CDR3 DNA: TGTGCCAGCCTCTCAAGGGGAAACTATGGCTACACCTTC

clone size: -
V gene: TRBV4-1
D gene: -
J gene: TRBJ2-1
CDR3 protein: CASSPDSSSYNEQFF
CDR3 DNA: TGCGCCAGCAGCCCGGACTCGAGCTCCTACAATGAGCAGTTCTTC

clone size: -
V gene: TRBV10-1
D gene: -
J gene: TRBJ2-7
CDR3 protein: CASSESRHPYEQYF
CDR3 DNA: TGCGCCAGCAGTGAGTCTAGACACCCCTACGAGCAGTACTTC

clone size: once
V gene: TRBV5-1
D gene: TRBD1
J gene: TRBJ1-6
CDR3 protein: CASSLDRGNSPLHF
CDR3 DNA: TGCGCCAGCAGCTTAGACAGGGGGAATTCACCCCTCCACTTT

clone size: -
V gene: TRBV6-1
D gene: -
J gene: TRBJ2-5
CDR3 protein: CASSTQGGETQYF
CDR3 DNA: TGTGCCAGCAGTACACAGGGCGGCGAGACCCAGTACTTC

clone size: -
V gene: TRBV7-9
D gene: -
J gene: TRBJ2-7
CDR3 protein: CASSSSGSQYPGQYF
CDR3 DNA: TGTGCCAGCAGCTCCTCGGGAAGCCAATACCCGGGGCAGTACTTC

clone size: -
V gene: TRBV7-7
D gene: TRBD1
J gene: TRBJ2-5
CDR3 protein: CASSRDRVEETQYF
CDR3 DNA: TGTGCTAGCAGCCGAGACAGGGTGGAGGAGACCCAGTACTTC

clone size: -
V gene: TRBV29-1
D gene: -
J gene: TRBJ2-7
CDR3 protein: CSVGRSTYEQYF
CDR3 DNA: TGCAGCGTTGGTCGCAGTACCTACGAGCAGTACTTC

clone size: few
V gene: TRBV5-1
D gene: TRBD1
J gene: TRBJ1-2
CDR3 protein: CASRNTGVSVGYGYTF
CDR3 DNA: TGCGCCAGCAGAAACACAGGGGTATCGGTGGGCTATGGCTACACCTTC

clone size: -
V gene: TRBV5-1
D gene: -
J gene: TRBJ1-2
CDR3 protein: CASSLSGQSYGYTF
CDR3 DNA: TGCGCCAGCAGCTTGTCTGGACAGAGCTATGGCTACACCTTC

clone size: -
V gene: TRBV19
D gene: TRBD1
J gene: TRBJ2-7
CDR3 protein: CASGQDRGDEQYF
CDR3 DNA: TGTGCCAGTGGACAGGACAGGGGTGACGAGCAGTACTTC

clone size: -
V gene: TRBV19
D gene: TRBD2
J gene: TRBJ2-1
CDR3 protein: CASSISGRINEQFF
CDR3 DNA: TGTGCCAGTAGTATTAGCGGGAGGATTAATGAGCAGTTCTTC

clone size: -
V gene: TRBV29-1
D gene: -
J gene: TRBJ2-7
CDR3 protein: CSAGFSYEQYF
CDR3 DNA: TGCAGCGCAGGGTTCTCCTACGAGCAGTACTTC

clone size: -
V gene: TRBV11-3
D gene: TRBD2
J gene: TRBJ2-1
CDR3 protein: CASSKSGTSGGTYNEQFF
CDR3 DNA: TGTGCCAGCAGCAAGTCCGGGACTAGCGGGGGTACCTACAATGAGCAGTTCTTC

clone size: once
V gene: TRBV25-1
D gene: -
J gene: TRBJ1-3
CDR3 protein: CASSAPSGNTIYF
CDR3 DNA: TGTGCCAGCAGTGCCCCGTCTGGAAACACCATATATTTT

clone size: -
V gene: TRBV14
D gene: -
J gene: TRBJ1-1
CDR3 protein: CASSQGQGLSAFF
CDR3 DNA: TGTGCCAGCAGCCAAGGGCAGGGCTTGTCGGCTTTCTTT

clone size: -
V gene: TRBV18
D gene: TRBD2
J gene: TRBJ2-3
CDR3 protein: CASSPISGRGTDTQYF
CDR3 DNA: TGTGCCAGCTCACCAATCAGCGGGAGGGGCACAGATACGCAGTATTTT

clone size: -
V gene: TRBV25-1
D gene: TRBD1
J gene: TRBJ2-1
CDR3 protein: CASSESFRGTGAYNEQFF
CDR3 DNA: TGTGCCAGCAGTGAATCCTTCCGGGGGACAGGGGCGTACAATGAGCAGTTCTTC

clone size: -
V gene: TRBV19
D gene: TRBD1
J gene: TRBJ1-6
CDR3 protein: CASTLTGVGNSPLHF
CDR3 DNA: TGTGCCAGTACTCTGACAGGGGTAGGTAATTCACCCCTCCACTTT

clone size: -
V gene: TRBV10-1
D gene: -
J gene: TRBJ2-7
CDR3 protein: CASSESERFSYEQYF
CDR3 DNA: TGCGCCAGCAGTGAGTCTGAGCGGTTCTCCTACGAGCAGTACTTC

clone size: few
V gene: TRBV19
D gene: -
J gene: TRBJ1-1
CDR3 protein: CASSMGGDDEAFF
CDR3 DNA: TGTGCCAGTAGTATGGGTGGAGACGATGAAGCTTTCTTT

clone size: -
V gene: TRBV5-1
D gene: TRBD2
J gene: TRBJ2-7
CDR3 protein: CASSSLAGGPYEQYF
CDR3 DNA: TGCGCCAGCAGCTCTCTGGCGGGAGGTCCCTACGAGCAGTACTTC